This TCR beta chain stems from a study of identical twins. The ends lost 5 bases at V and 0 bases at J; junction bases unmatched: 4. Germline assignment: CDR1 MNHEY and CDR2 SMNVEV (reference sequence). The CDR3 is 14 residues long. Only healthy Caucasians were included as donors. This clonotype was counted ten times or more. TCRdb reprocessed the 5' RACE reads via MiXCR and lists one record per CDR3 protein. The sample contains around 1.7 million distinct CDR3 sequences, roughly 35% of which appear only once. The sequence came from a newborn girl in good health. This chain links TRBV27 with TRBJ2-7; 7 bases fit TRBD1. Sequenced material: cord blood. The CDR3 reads CASSGRTGSYEQYF. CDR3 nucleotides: TGTGCCAGCAGTGGCAGGACAGGCTCCTACGAGCAGTACTTC.